This T cell receptor (beta chain) originates from a study of blood T cell repertoires in COVID-19 (dated by TCRdb to about 2020). General notes on the study: Collaborator samples came from the United States, Italy and Spain and covered acute and convalescent phases of COVID-19. The repertoires were released in a freely available public database meant as a resource for research on the immune response to SARS-CoV-2. The prospective study material was composed of cDNA or gDNA derived from T cells, B-cell-depleted T cells, or PBMCs. Subjects who had been exposed to COVID-19, were actively infected with it, or had recovered from it provided the deeply sampled blood TCRbeta repertoires that made up the dataset. Samples came from the ongoing ImmuneRACE study (first 160 participants) plus 1,254 subjects from 6 global collaborators. Where HLA class I and class II types were available, the types were taken from metadata supplied by the sample provider, not from assay-based typing. Nearly every sample came with metadata listing a de-identified subject ID, COVID-19 status, age in years and sex.

In Seattle, one collaborating source enrolled patients while the infection was active and tracked those patients longitudinally over the course of disease. Whole blood was collected in K2EDTA tubes by collaborating institutions according to the institutions' own protocols. For TCRbeta analysis, collaborator samples were shipped as frozen whole blood, as isolated PBMCs, or as DNA extracted from either sample type. From the germline V gene, CDR1 is MGHRA and CDR2 is YSYEKL. The V end gives up 2 bases and the J end 1 base, leaving 6 bases in the junction not matched to a gene. The CDR3 measures 16 amino acids from cysteine to phenylalanine. The sequence is cut down to CDR3 DNA, 48 bases in frame from base 1. The paper's findings and limits, for the study overall: Clinical and demographic metadata were provided uncurated, with the amount varying by source and participant.

This clone was observed a single time. Its specific antigen is unknown. Base qualities were left out, and no much larger clone turns up one base away. TCRbeta CDR3 regions were amplified from genomic DNA using the immunoSEQ Assay, a bias-controlled multiplex PCR. As for the original processing: Within the assay, amplification of reference gene primers was used to estimate how many nucleated cells each sample contained. To quantify the absolute abundance of each unique TCRbeta CDR3 rearrangement, sequence reads were collapsed and filtered. Productive Simpson clonality was computed per sample as the square root of Simpson's diversity index over productive rearrangements. TCRdb's version of the immuneACCESS table is confined to in-frame rearrangements and falls short of the full clone set. An unresolved V gene accounts for under half of the shortfall where checked; the remainder is of unknown origin. V and J calls and clone size follow that table, whereas D and trimming were derived from the DNA. The sample table records 250,000 or so clones; around 88% of these occur just once. The top ten constitute roughly 6.3% of the sample.

The chain is encoded by TRBV4-1 joined to TRBJ2-7; TRBD2 fits 9 bases in the junction. The origin of this receptor is a woman aged 30 to 39 with COVID-19, enrolled during active disease. Source material: peripheral blood. The CDR3 is CASSQIWREGSYEQYF. The DNA reads TGCGCCAGCAGCCAAATTTGGCGGGAGGGGTCCTACGAGCAGTACTTC.